In this sample, the clone carrying this TCR beta chain turned up a few times. The antigen is unknown. This sample is part of a study of human T cells and chemical hapten exposure. Study background: The upper back received 0.01% DPC by patch testing, with results read at 6 days. Study-wide points: Given that the donors had alopecia, their immune response may differ from that seen in healthy people.

Trimming at V came to 5 bases and at J to 6 bases, leaving 9 bases not matched to a gene. Germline CDR1 SQVTM, CDR2 ANQGSEA. The CDR3 sequence is 14 residues long. The sample's time point: pre-sensitization, week 0. Sample treatment: therapeutic diphenylcyclopropenone sensitization with weekly scalp DPC. Blood was drawn before each patch test was applied. Individual cDNA molecules (in the library) carried attached unique molecular identifiers. Each CDR3 protein gets one entry after TCRdb re-called the RACE reads with MiXCR. The table lists 250,000 or so distinct CDR3 sequences, about 9.4% of them singletons.

The material was whole blood, obtained in connection with sensitization to the hapten diphenylcyclopropenone (DPC). This sequence originates from a woman aged 40 to 50 with alopecia areata. Some clones in this sample may be carry-over from other donors' samples. This rearrangement joins TRBV29-1 to TRBJ1-4; 7 nucleotides agree with TRBD1. CDR3 DNA: TGCAGCGTTTACTACTCCGGGACAGATGAAAAACTGTTTTTT. The encoded protein is CSVYYSGTDEKLFF.